This is a list of T cell receptor beta chains from one sample in a study of cytomegalovirus exposure and HLA in healthy donors. The data were produced by immunoSEQ multiplex PCR, yet TCRdb's version contains in-frame clones alone and is incomplete. The data show 110,000 or so clones, around 88% seen once. The specimen was PBMCs. The receptors derive from a young man in good health and CMV-seronegative. The CDR3 runs from the conserved cysteine through the conserved F or W. The order of the fields is CDR3 length, clone size, J gene, V gene, D gene, CDR3 protein, CDR3 DNA. A D gene is named only where the DNA matches it firmly. A clone size is listed for some rows: how often the clone was seen (once, few, many), or a class if it is expanded.

>17|.|TRBJ1-3|TRBV4-1|.
CASRNPTRERSGNTIYF
TGCGCCAGTAGAAACCCCACGCGGGAGCGCTCTGGAAACACCATATATTTT
>13|.|TRBJ1-2|TRBV6-1|TRBD1
CASRASGQVPYTF
TGTGCCAGCAGGGCAAGCGGACAGGTGCCCTACACCTTC
>14|few|TRBJ2-5|TRBV7-2|TRBD1
CASSQDRGRETQYF
TGTGCCAGCAGCCAGGACAGGGGAAGGGAGACCCAGTACTTC
>14|.|TRBJ2-7|TRBV2|.
CASSELREIYEQYF
TGTGCCAGCAGTGAACTACGGGAAATCTACGAGCAGTACTTC
>13|.|TRBJ1-5|TRBV5-1|.
CASRTGFNQPQHF
TGCGCCAGCAGGACGGGTTTCAATCAGCCCCAGCATTTT
>13|.|TRBJ2-5|TRBV7-8|.
CASSPRQAPVAYF
TGTGCCAGCAGCCCCAGACAGGCCCCGGTAGCATACTTC
>18|.|TRBJ1-5|TRBV7-6|.
CASSHPGHPKPSNQPQHF
TGTGCCAGCAGCCACCCGGGACACCCTAAACCTAGCAATCAGCCCCAGCATTTT
>17|.|TRBJ2-6|TRBV2|TRBD1
CASSPGTGSPGANVLTF
TGTGCCAGCAGCCCCGGGACAGGGTCTCCTGGGGCCAACGTCCTGACTTTC
>15|.|TRBJ2-2|TRBV9|TRBD1
CASSAGQGKTGELFF
TGTGCCAGCAGCGCGGGACAGGGGAAGACCGGGGAGCTGTTTTTT
>15|.|TRBJ2-7|TRBV7-9|TRBD2
CASTSTSGSSYEQYF
TGTGCCAGCACCTCGACTAGCGGGAGCTCCTACGAGCAGTACTTC
>15|few|TRBJ2-2|TRBV18|.
CASSPGVGGTGELFF
TGTGCCAGCTCACCAGGCGTGGGGGGCACCGGGGAGCTGTTTTTT
>12|.|TRBJ1-1|TRBV9|TRBD1
CASSTGETEAFF
TGTGCCAGCAGCACAGGGGAGACTGAAGCTTTCTTT
>15|.|TRBJ1-1|TRBV4-1|.
CASSQEAGVGTEAFF
TGCGCCAGCAGCCAAGAGGCAGGGGTAGGGACTGAAGCTTTCTTT
>14|.|TRBJ1-4|TRBV2|.
CASRPTSTNEKLFF
TGTGCCAGCAGACCGACATCAACTAATGAAAAACTGTTTTTT
>13|few|TRBJ2-7|TRBV6-5|.
CASSNLQSYEQYF
TGTGCCAGCAGCAACCTCCAGTCCTACGAGCAGTACTTC
>16|.|TRBJ2-7|TRBV13|.
CASSLGRDSGRFEQYF
TGTGCCAGCAGCTTAGGCCGGGACTCTGGGCGTTTCGAGCAGTACTTC
>16|once|TRBJ2-3|TRBV6-5|TRBD2
CASSYLAGGATDTQYF
TGTGCCAGCAGTTACCTAGCGGGGGGGGCCACAGATACGCAGTATTTT
>17|.|TRBJ1-3|TRBV18|.
CASSPLDSRTSGNTIYF
TGTGCCAGCTCACCACTGGACAGTCGGACCTCTGGAAACACCATATATTTT
>16|.|TRBJ1-3|TRBV7-2|.
CASSLDFLSSGNTIYF
TGTGCCAGCAGCTTAGATTTCCTGAGCTCTGGAAACACCATATATTTT
>15|.|TRBJ2-7|TRBV2|TRBD1
CASSSRQGAIDEQYF
TGTGCCAGCAGTTCCCGACAGGGGGCCATCGACGAGCAGTACTTC
>11|.|TRBJ2-4|TRBV6-1|TRBD2
CASSGGGRGNF
TGTGCCAGCAGCGGGGGGGGACGAGGCAACTTC
>13|once|TRBJ1-2|TRBV6-1|TRBD1
CASQGTGNYGYTF
TGTGCCAGTCAGGGGACAGGGAACTATGGCTACACCTTC
>16|.|TRBJ1-2|TRBV15|.
CATSTVRAGENYGYTF
TGTGCCACCAGCACAGTGCGGGCAGGGGAAAACTATGGCTACACCTTC
>17|.|TRBJ2-1|TRBV5-8|TRBD2
CASSLAFSSGSWYEQFF
TGTGCCAGCAGCTTGGCCTTCTCTAGCGGGAGCTGGTATGAGCAGTTCTTC
>15|.|TRBJ2-5|TRBV9|.
CASSVVRGPQETQYF
TGTGCCAGCAGCGTAGTCCGCGGGCCGCAAGAGACCCAGTACTTC
>13|.|TRBJ1-2|TRBV19|.
CASTIQGFDGYTF
TGTGCCAGTACCATACAGGGTTTTGATGGCTACACCTTC
>14|.|TRBJ2-7|TRBV29-1|TRBD2
CSVESSGGPYEQYF
TGCAGCGTGGAGTCTAGCGGGGGCCCCTACGAGCAGTACTTC
>17|.|TRBJ1-5|TRBV2|TRBD1
CASSAGTGVAGNQPQHF
TGTGCCAGCAGTGCCGGGACAGGGGTTGCGGGCAATCAGCCCCAGCATTTT
>15|.|TRBJ2-7|TRBV19|TRBD1
CASSIAGQGGNEQYF
TGTGCCAGTAGTATAGCGGGACAGGGCGGGAACGAGCAGTACTTC
>15|.|TRBJ1-6|TRBV4-3|TRBD1
CASSFRTGEGSPLHF
TGCGCCAGCAGCTTTAGGACAGGGGAGGGTTCACCCCTCCACTTT
>13|.|TRBJ2-2|TRBV28|.
CATARETTGELFF
TGTGCCACCGCACGGGAGACCACCGGGGAGCTGTTTTTT
>16|.|TRBJ2-7|TRBV28|TRBD2
CASRRQRDPPPGEQYF
TGTGCCAGCAGGCGCCAGCGGGACCCCCCTCCTGGGGAGCAGTACTTC
>14|.|TRBJ1-1|TRBV6-5|TRBD1
CASSYDRENTEAFF
TGTGCCAGCAGTTACGACAGGGAGAACACTGAAGCTTTCTTT
>15|few|TRBJ1-2|TRBV7-2|TRBD1
CASSSALNRGLPDTF
TGTGCCAGCAGCTCAGCACTTAACAGGGGGCTCCCAGACACCTTC
>17|.|TRBJ2-7|TRBV5-1|.
CASSTQSPGVGIWEQYF
TGCGCCAGCAGCACCCAATCCCCGGGAGTGGGAATCTGGGAGCAGTACTTC
>15|.|TRBJ1-1|TRBV5-1|.
CASSLIVQSNTEAFF
TGCGCCAGCAGCTTGATTGTACAGTCGAACACTGAAGCTTTCTTT
>16|.|TRBJ1-2|TRBV12-1|.
CASSSNRTRRVDGYTF
TGTGCCAGCAGCTCGAATCGGACTCGAAGGGTGGATGGCTACACCTTC
>16|.|TRBJ1-3|TRBV5-1|.
CASSLGQASSGNTIYF
TGCGCCAGCAGCTTGGGACAGGCGAGCTCTGGAAACACCATATATTTT
>13|.|TRBJ2-2|TRBV28|.
CASTPTGTGELFF
TGTGCCAGCACCCCGACGGGCACCGGGGAGCTGTTTTTT
>13|.|TRBJ1-5|TRBV6-1|.
CASTTGGVQPQHF
TGTGCCAGCACCACCGGGGGGGTTCAGCCCCAGCATTTT
>15|.|TRBJ2-1|TRBV7-9|.
CASSRKLATYNEQFF
TGTGCCAGCAGCCGTAAATTAGCTACCTACAATGAGCAGTTCTTC
>14|.|TRBJ2-7|TRBV7-9|.
CASTSTSDRFQQYF
TGTGCCAGCACCTCAACTAGCGACAGGTTCCAGCAGTACTTC
>12|few|TRBJ1-5|TRBV29-1|.
CSVTGVGQPQHF
TGCAGCGTTACCGGGGTCGGCCAGCCCCAGCATTTT
>15|.|TRBJ2-5|TRBV5-4|TRBD1
CASSRGTGGQETQYF
TGTGCCAGCAGCCGGGGGACAGGGGGACAAGAGACCCAGTACTTC
>16|.|TRBJ1-2|TRBV27|.
CASSFRSGGRGYGYTF
TGTGCCAGCAGTTTTCGGAGTGGGGGCAGGGGCTATGGCTACACCTTC
>15|.|TRBJ1-1|TRBV5-1|.
CASSRGSGANLEAFF
TGCGCCAGCAGCAGGGGATCTGGGGCGAACCTTGAAGCTTTCTTT
>13|.|TRBJ1-1|TRBV6-1|.
CASRRSGAAEAFF
TGTGCCAGCCGGCGGTCTGGGGCCGCTGAAGCTTTCTTT
>19|.|TRBJ1-4|TRBV2|.
CASSGQPVETYATNEKLFF
TGTGCCAGCAGTGGACAGCCGGTGGAAACTTATGCAACTAATGAAAAACTGTTTTTT
>16|.|TRBJ2-3|TRBV18|.
CASSPPNGPRTDTQYF
TGTGCCAGCTCACCACCGAACGGCCCCAGGACAGATACGCAGTATTTT
>12|once|TRBJ2-1|TRBV5-4|TRBD1
CASSPGGHEQFF
TGTGCCAGCAGCCCAGGGGGTCATGAGCAGTTCTTC
>15|.|TRBJ2-7|TRBV6-1|.
CASSEAFDRLYEQYF
TGTGCCAGCAGTGAAGCATTCGACAGATTATACGAGCAGTACTTC
>14|.|TRBJ1-4|TRBV2|.
CASSEDSNNEKLFF
TGTGCCAGCAGTGAAGACAGTAACAATGAAAAACTGTTTTTT
>17|.|TRBJ1-3|TRBV6-1|.
CASSEAGGVTSGNTIYF
TGTGCCAGCAGTGAAGCGGGAGGGGTCACCTCTGGAAACACCATATATTTT
>13|few|TRBJ2-7|TRBV2|.
CASSAWTVYEQYF
TGTGCCAGCAGTGCATGGACTGTCTACGAGCAGTACTTC
>16|.|TRBJ2-3|TRBV6-5|TRBD2
CASSYSAGGGADTQYF
TGTGCCAGCAGTTACAGTGCGGGGGGTGGAGCAGATACGCAGTATTTT
>14|.|TRBJ2-2|TRBV11-2|.
CASRARGNTGELFF
TGTGCCAGCAGGGCCAGGGGAAACACCGGGGAGCTGTTTTTT
>17|.|TRBJ1-3|TRBV28|TRBD1
CASSRLDRESSGNTIYF
TGTGCCAGCAGCCGTCTCGACAGGGAGAGCTCTGGAAACACCATATATTTT
>15|.|TRBJ2-7|TRBV14|TRBD1
CASSEGTGGFYEQYF
TGTGCCAGCAGCGAAGGGACAGGGGGCTTCTACGAGCAGTACTTC
>16|.|TRBJ2-1|TRBV30|TRBD2
CAWSPPRGGRYNEQFF
TGTGCCTGGAGTCCACCGCGGGGGGGAAGATACAATGAGCAGTTCTTC
>13|.|TRBJ2-7|TRBV6-1|TRBD1
CASTGTGTPEQYF
TGTGCCAGTACCGGGACAGGGACTCCCGAGCAGTACTTC